These 27 T cell receptor beta chains originate from one sample sequenced in a study of OX40 agonist ivuxolimab in advanced cancers. Sequenced by immunoSEQ multiplex PCR; TCRdb stores in-frame clones only, minus some. The sample comprises approximately 77,000 clones, 85% of which are singletons, and approximately 2.2% rests with the top ten. The input for sequencing was CD4+ or CD8+ T cells sorted from blood, taken in a trial of the OX40 agonist ivuxolimab. The receptors stem from an adult with an advanced solid tumor such as melanoma, head and neck, liver or kidney cancer.

This clone was observed a few times. V is TRBV7-9 and J is TRBJ2-5, with 7 bases aligning to TRBD1. Trimming removed 5 bases from V and 7 bases from J; junction bases left unmatched: 13. CDR3 length equals 15 residues. Germline values: CDR1 SEHNR, CDR2 FQNEAQ (reference sequence). The CDR3 nucleotides are TGTGCCAGCAGCCCTCCCCGACAGGGAGTAGGGACCCAGTACTTC. Translation gives CASSPPRQGVGTQYF.

The CDR3, as DNA: TGTGCCAGCCCAGCCACCGGGGAGCTGTTTTTT. Translating gives CASPATGELFF. The chain carries TRBV28 and TRBJ2-2; D gene unclear. V lost 8 bases to trimming and J lost 4 bases, with 5 bases between them. CDR3 size: 11 residues. The germline V gene has CDR1 MDHEN and CDR2 SYDVKM.

The V and J genes are TRBV6-1 and TRBJ2-2, with TRBD1 as a possible D gene (6 bases). This CDR3 contains 12 residues. The germline CDR1 and CDR2 sequences are MNHNS and SASEGT. Trimming pared 6 bases from V and 6 bases from J, leaving 8 bases between. CDR3 region: CASRQGPGELFF. The CDR3 DNA follows: TGTGCCAGCAGACAGGGCCCCGGGGAGCTGTTTTTT.

The chain has TRBV11-1 and TRBJ2-7, with 7 bases fitting TRBD1. The germline CDR1 and CDR2 sequences are SGHAT and FQDESV (reference sequence). The V and J ends lost 2 bases and 3 bases, in that order; junction bases with no gene match: 7. This CDR3 has 15 amino acids. CDR3 nucleotides: TGTGCCAGCAGCTTAAAAGACAGGGTTAGCTACGAGCAGTACTTC. This codes for CASSLKDRVSYEQYF.

V is TRBV29-1 and J is TRBJ1-5; TRBD1 matches 7 bases. Germline V gives CDR1 SQVTM, CDR2 ANQGSEA. Trimming took 6 bases from V and 2 from J; bases not matched to a gene: 10. The CDR3 extends over 15 amino acids. The CDR3 protein is CSVRTGDSGNQPQHF. The CDR3 DNA reads as TGCAGCGTACGAACAGGGGATTCAGGCAATCAGCCCCAGCATTTT.

This clone turned up a few times. V usage is TRBV28 and J usage is TRBJ1-1; tentative D call: TRBD1 (5 bases). Germline V gene lookup returns CDR1 MDHEN and CDR2 SYDVKM. The CDR3 sequence is 13 residues long. V lost 7 bases to trimming and J lost 8 bases, with 17 bases between them. CDR3 region: CASKLFLTDEAFF. The CDR3 nucleotides are TGTGCCAGCAAGCTATTTTTGACAGACGAAGCTTTCTTT.

The count of this clone is one. The chain couples TRBV2 to TRBJ2-2, with no clear D. V shed 7 bases and J shed 4 bases, with 10 bases lying between them. In germline, CDR1 is SNHLY, CDR2 FYNNEI. This CDR3 contains 13 residues. CDR3 in amino acids: CASKRTGTGELFF. The CDR3 DNA reads TGTGCCAGCAAAAGGACGGGCACCGGGGAGCTGTTTTTT.

V is TRBV29-1 and J is TRBJ1-2; D possibly corresponds to TRBD1 (5 bases). CDR3 length: 11 amino acids. Trimming cost V 7 bases and J 1 base, with 7 bases left between them. The germline gives CDR1 SQVTM, CDR2 ANQGSEA. DNA for the CDR3: TGCAGCGGCAGGGTTAACTATGGCTACACCTTC. It is translated as CSGRVNYGYTF.

CDR3 protein: CASSLRASSREQYF. The CDR3 DNA reads TGTGCCAGCAGCTTGCGGGCCTCTTCCCGCGAGCAGTACTTC. The chain links TRBV7-8 to TRBJ2-7, with D perhaps matching TRBD2 (5 bases). Per germline, CDR1 SGHVS and CDR2 FQNEAQ. The CDR3 totals 14 residues. The germline V and J ends were trimmed by 3 bases and 6 bases, with 15 bases remaining between them.

The chain is built from TRBV7-9 and TRBJ1-3, with D hard to call. Germline V lookup: CDR1 SEHNR, CDR2 FQNEAQ (reference sequence). Trimming removed 1 base from V and 0 bases from J, with 4 bases in between. The CDR3 sequence is 14 residues long. The CDR3 DNA reads as TGTGCCAGCAGCTTAGTCGGCTCTGGAAACACCATATATTTT. It yields the protein CASSLVGSGNTIYF. Supplemented by reference TRBV7-9 and TRBJ1-3, the full variable domain reads DTGVSQNPRHKITKRGQNVTFRCDPISEHNRLYWYRQTLGQGPEFLTYFQNEAQLEKSRLLSDRFSAERPKGSFSTLEIQRTEQGDSAMYLCASSLVGSGNTIYFGEGSWLTVV.

The V and J genes are TRBV6-5 and TRBJ2-3; 8 bases align to TRBD2. CDR3 length: 13 amino acids. Germline CDR1 reads MNHEY; CDR2 reads SVGAGI. J gave up 3 bases and V 11 bases, and 7 bases lay outside the gene matches. The CDR3 nucleotides read TGTGCCGCACAGAGCGGGAGTACAGATACGCAGTATTTT. It codes for CAAQSGSTDTQYF.

The V gene is TRBV21-1, the J gene TRBJ1-6. TRBV21-1 is a pseudogene. The CDR3 has 17 residues. For the CDR3, the DNA is TGTGCCAGCAGCCGGTCGCAGAGGGCCGTCTATAATTCACCCCTCCACTTT. Its translation: CASSRSQRAVYNSPLHF.

V gene TRBV4-2 combines with J gene TRBJ1-4; D is undetermined. Germline CDR1 reads LGHNA; CDR2 reads YNFKEQ. This CDR3 comprises 16 residues. The germline V and J ends were trimmed by 1 base and 0 bases, with 9 bases remaining between them. The CDR3 bases are TGTGCCAGCAGCCAAGCGTCCGGGGCAACTAATGAAAAACTGTTTTTT. This sequence encodes CASSQASGATNEKLFF.

This clone appeared once. V gene TRBV10-2 combines with J gene TRBJ2-4; D may correspond to TRBD1 or TRBD2 (5 bases each). Between the trimmed V and J ends, which lost 6 bases and 5 bases, there was a span of 14 bases. In germline, CDR1 is WSHSY, CDR2 SAAADI. The CDR3 totals 14 residues. The CDR3 region is CASRHRGSENIQYF. DNA of the CDR3: TGCGCCAGCAGGCACCGGGGCTCGGAAAACATTCAGTACTTC.

The CDR3 sequence is CASSPSRDLEQYF. The CDR3 DNA sequence: TGTGCCAGCTCACCTTCCAGGGACCTCGAGCAGTACTTC. This sequence joins TRBV18 and TRBJ2-7; D tentatively reads TRBD1 or TRBD2 (5 bases each). The germline CDR1 and CDR2 sequences are KGHSH and LQKENI. The CDR3 runs 13 residues. Trimming took 3 bases from V and 6 from J, leaving 12 bases between them.

This clone showed up just once. The chain uses TRBV6-4 and TRBJ2-2; no clear D. The CDR3 consists of 14 residues. The germline V gene encodes CDR1 MRHNA and CDR2 SNTAGT. Between the trimmed V and J ends, which lost 8 bases and 3 bases, there was a span of 13 bases. The CDR3 region has the DNA TGTGCCAGCGCGGTAGAGGTGGACACCGGGGAGCTGTTTTTT. It translates to CASAVEVDTGELFF.

This chain connects TRBV7-7 to TRBJ2-5, with TRBD1 matching over 7 bases. Germline lookup yields CDR1 SSHAT and CDR2 FNYEAQ (reference sequence). The junction had 6 bases not matched to a gene; V was cut back by 3 bases and J by 5 bases. The CDR3 runs 14 residues. The CDR3 region is CASSLGSQGETQYF. CDR3 coding DNA: TGTGCCAGCAGCTTGGGTTCACAGGGGGAGACCCAGTACTTC.

V is TRBV30 and J is TRBJ2-2; TRBD1 is a possible D gene (5 bases). Germline V CDR1 and CDR2: GTSNPN, SVGIG (reference sequence). Trimming shortened V by 7 bases and J by 3 bases, and 15 bases separated the two germline ends. The CDR3 runs 14 residues. The DNA for the CDR3 is TGTGCCTTAAATCCAGGGATATACACCGGGGAGCTGTTTTTT. It translates to CALNPGIYTGELFF.

The chain employs TRBV28 and TRBJ1-2; the D gene is possibly TRBD1 (6 bases). From germline, CDR1 is MDHEN and CDR2 SYDVKM. Trimming left V 5 bases short and J 1 base short, with 11 bases between. This CDR3 contains 14 residues. CDR3 sequence reads: CASSPQGNNYGYTF. The CDR3 DNA reads TGTGCCAGCAGTCCCCAGGGGAATAACTATGGCTACACCTTC.

The J gene is TRBJ1-2, the V gene TRBV2; 8 bases are a match to TRBD1. Per germline, CDR1 SNHLY and CDR2 FYNNEI. V shed 5 bases, J shed 2 bases, and the junction held 4 bases outside the gene matches. CDR3 size: 14 residues. CDR3 nucleotide sequence: TGTGCCAGCAGTCCCGGGACAGGAAACTATGGCTACACCTTC. It encodes CASSPGTGNYGYTF.

The chain joins TRBV6-1 to TRBJ2-1, with 14 bases lining up with TRBD2. The CDR3 runs to 18 residues. J lost 5 bases, V lost 4 bases, and 10 bases had no gene match. CDR1 and CDR2 from the germline V gene are MNHNS and SASEGT. Here the CDR3 DNA reads TGTGCCAGCAGTGGGACTAGCGGGGGGAAAAAGGTCGACAATGAGCAGTTCTTC. It is translated as CASSGTSGGKKVDNEQFF.

The chain employs TRBV5-8 and TRBJ1-5, with no clear D. Germline V gives CDR1 SGHTS, CDR2 YDEGEE. The CDR3 loop spans 15 amino acids. Trimming stripped 0 bases from V and 4 bases from J, with 11 bases between. CDR3 amino acids: CASSLDGQANQPQHF. The CDR3 nucleotides read TGTGCCAGCAGCTTGGACGGTCAGGCAAATCAGCCCCAGCATTTT.

V gene TRBV28 combines with J gene TRBJ2-7; no reliable D call. The CDR3 consists of 13 residues. Germline values: CDR1 MDHEN, CDR2 SYDVKM. V was pared by 8 bases and J by 5 bases, with 16 bases between. The CDR3 DNA sequence: TGTGCCAGCTCGCAAGGGCCGAGTAACGAGCAGTACTTC. Amino acids: CASSQGPSNEQYF.

This chain uses TRBV27 with TRBJ1-6, with D perhaps matching TRBD1 (5 bases). CDR3 length: 14 amino acids. From germline, CDR1 is MNHEY and CDR2 SMNVEV (reference sequence). Trimming pared 2 bases from V and 7 bases from J, leaving 9 bases between. The CDR3 DNA is TGTGCCAGCAGTTTACGGGGGGGAAATTCACCCCTCCACTTT. Protein product: CASSLRGGNSPLHF.

The CDR3 here is CASSRISGANVLTF. The DNA of the CDR3 is TGCGCCAGCAGCAGAATTTCTGGGGCCAACGTCCTGACTTTC. The chain couples TRBV5-1 to TRBJ2-6; D is uncertain. Germline V gene lookup returns CDR1 SGHRS and CDR2 YFSETQ. The V end lost 4 bases, the J end lost 1 base, and 6 bases lay between the germline ends. The CDR3 is 14 residues long. Full variable domain (remainder filled in from reference TRBV5-1 and TRBJ2-6): KAGVTQTPRYLIKTRGQQVTLSCSPISGHRSVSWYQQTPGQGLQFLFEYFSETQRNKGNFPGRFSGRQFSNSRSEMNVSTLELGDSALYLCASSRISGANVLTFGAGSRLTVL.

The chain couples TRBV19 to TRBJ2-2; no definite D call. V dropped 4 bases and J dropped 8 bases, with 5 bases sitting between them. CDR1 LNHDA and CDR2 SQIVND come from the germline V gene (reference sequence). The CDR3 spans 11 residues. CDR3 nucleotide sequence: TGTGCCAGTAGTACAAGAGGGGAGCTGTTTTTT. Amino acid sequence: CASSTRGELFF.

The genes are TRBV5-6 and TRBJ2-3; 11 positions match TRBD2. CDR3 size: 15 residues. Germline V gives CDR1 SGHDT, CDR2 YYEEEE. J was trimmed by 3 bases and V by 2 bases; bases with no gene match: 2. The CDR3 DNA follows: TGTGCCAGCAGCTTTCTAGCGGGAGGAACAGATACGCAGTATTTT. It is translated as CASSFLAGGTDTQYF.